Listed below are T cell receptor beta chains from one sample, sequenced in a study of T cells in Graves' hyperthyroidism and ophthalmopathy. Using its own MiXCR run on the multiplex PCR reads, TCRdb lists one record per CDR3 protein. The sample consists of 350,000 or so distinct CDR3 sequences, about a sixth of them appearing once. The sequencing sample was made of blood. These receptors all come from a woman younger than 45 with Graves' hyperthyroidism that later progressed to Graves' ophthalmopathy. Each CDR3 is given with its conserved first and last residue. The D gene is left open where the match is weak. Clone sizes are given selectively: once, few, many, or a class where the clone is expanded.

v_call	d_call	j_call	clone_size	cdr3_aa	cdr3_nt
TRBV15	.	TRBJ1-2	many	CATSRGPGLDYGYTF	TGTGCCACCAGCAGAGGGCCAGGGTTGGACTATGGCTACACCTTC
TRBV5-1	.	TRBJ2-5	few	CASSLEALQTQYF	TGCGCCAGCAGCTTGGAGGCCCTGCAGACCCAGTACTTC
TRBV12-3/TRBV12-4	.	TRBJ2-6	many	CASSFRVSGANVLTF	TGTGCCAGCAGTTTTCGGGTTTCTGGGGCCAACGTCCTGACTTTC
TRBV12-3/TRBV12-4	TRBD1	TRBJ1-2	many	CASSRERNRGFVFGYTF	TGTGCCAGCAGCCGCGAGAGAAACAGGGGATTCGTTTTTGGCTACACCTTC
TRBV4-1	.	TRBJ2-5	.	CASSQEYQGSYQETQYF	TGCGCCAGCAGCCAAGAATATCAGGGATCGTACCAAGAGACCCAGTACTTC
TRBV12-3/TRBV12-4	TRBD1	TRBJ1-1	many	CASSDVTGLTEAFF	TGTGCCAGCAGTGACGTGACAGGGCTTACTGAAGCTTTCTTT
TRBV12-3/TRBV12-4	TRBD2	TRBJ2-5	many	CASSSPGGRGWETQYF	TGTGCCAGCAGCTCGCCCGGCGGGAGGGGTTGGGAGACCCAGTACTTC
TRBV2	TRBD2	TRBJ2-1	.	CASSEAGLAEYYNEQFF	TGTGCCAGCAGTGAAGCGGGACTAGCGGAATACTACAATGAGCAGTTCTTC
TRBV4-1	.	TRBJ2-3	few	CASSPVGASADTQYF	TGCGCCAGCAGCCCAGTAGGGGCTAGCGCAGATACGCAGTATTTT
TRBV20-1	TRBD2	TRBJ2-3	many	CSASDLAGDTNTQYF	TGCAGTGCTTCAGACCTAGCGGGGGATACCAATACGCAGTATTTT
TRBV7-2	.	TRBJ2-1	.	CASSPQGGQYNEQFF	TGTGCCAGCAGCCCACAGGGGGGGCAATACAATGAGCAGTTCTTC